This T cell receptor beta chain was sequenced in a study of T-cell reconstitution after alpha-beta-depleted transplantation in children. Overall study results and limits: Reported findings indicate that, about two months after transplant, alpha-beta T cells came from several hundred expanded clones, which were derived from non-depleted graft cells. Surviving recipient T cells and intrathymic progenitors accounted for some patients' high TCRbeta diversity at day 60. Counts and diversity of T cells one year after transplant came mostly from newly produced T cells.

There are 15 residues in the CDR3. Looked up from germline, CDR1 is SGHVS and CDR2 is FQNEAQ. V was pared by 5 bases and J by 2 bases, with 6 bases of the junction left unmatched. Construction of the TCRbeta library involved unique molecular identifiers. MiXCR, applied by TCRdb to the PCR reads, yields one record per CDR3 protein. Of roughly 400,000 distinct CDR3 sequences listed, approximately 42% are singletons. A note on this clonotype: What it recognizes is unknown.

The receptor's source is a girl aged 2-10 years with aplastic anemia, due to receive a stem cell transplant. This specimen consisted of PBMCs, obtained before TCRalphabeta/CD19-depleted stem cell transplant. The rearrangement links TRBV7-8 to TRBJ2-1; 7 nucleotides align to TRBD2. DNA of the CDR3: TGTGCCAGCAGCATCCGGGAGGATGCCTACAATGAGCAGTTCTTC. It translates to CASSIREDAYNEQFF.